These T cell receptor beta chains were read from a single sample in a study of shared clonotypes between healthy human individuals. Profiled with immunoSEQ multiplex PCR; TCRdb holds only in-frame clones, not every one. This table holds about 1,900,000 clones, 85% to 95% found once. The sample comprised naive CD8+ T cells sorted from blood. The receptors stem from a man between 18 and 29 years old in good health. CDR3s include the opening cysteine and the closing phenylalanine or tryptophan. The D gene is left open where the match is weak. Clone size is stated in some rows and not others, as once, few, many or a class when expanded.

>-|-|TRBJ1-6|TRBV11-2
CASSLDFAGHDSPLHF
TGTGCCAGCAGCTTAGATTTCGCGGGCCACGATTCACCCCTCCACTTT
>TRBD2|-|TRBJ2-7|TRBV6-1
CASRLAGDYEQYF
TGTGCCAGTCGCCTAGCGGGGGACTACGAGCAGTACTTC
>TRBD2|once|TRBJ2-1|TRBV29-1
CSVLSSGSSNEQFF
TGCAGCGTCCTTTCTAGCGGGAGCTCTAATGAGCAGTTCTTC
>-|few|TRBJ2-7|TRBV5-4
CASSPSATEQYF
TGTGCCAGCAGCCCGAGCGCTACCGAGCAGTACTTC
>TRBD1|-|TRBJ2-7|TRBV6-1
CASSEAVDRVSTYEQYF
TGTGCCAGCAGTGAAGCAGTGGACAGGGTCTCCACCTACGAGCAGTACTTC
>-|-|TRBJ1-1|TRBV10-1
CASSDPNTEAFF
TGCGCCAGCAGCGACCCGAACACTGAAGCTTTCTTT
>-|-|TRBJ2-7|TRBV14
CASSQWTPGLLSYEQYF
TGTGCCAGCAGCCAATGGACCCCGGGACTTCTGTCATACGAGCAGTACTTC
>-|-|TRBJ1-6|TRBV6-6
CASRTLGGSYNSPLHF
TGTGCCAGCAGGACCCTGGGTGGGAGCTATAATTCACCCCTCCACTTT
>TRBD1|-|TRBJ2-1|TRBV10-3
CAIAPQGSSYNEQFF
TGTGCCATCGCCCCACAGGGGAGCTCCTACAATGAGCAGTTCTTC
>-|-|TRBJ1-3|TRBV7-8
CASSLVLEGSGNTIYF
TGTGCCAGCAGCTTAGTCTTAGAAGGTTCTGGAAACACCATATATTTT
>TRBD2|-|TRBJ2-7|TRBV9
CASSAGTSGYEQYF
TGTGCCAGCAGCGCCGGGACTAGCGGTTACGAGCAGTACTTC
>-|-|TRBJ1-1|TRBV9
CASSGREGGHTEAFF
TGTGCCAGCAGCGGAAGGGAGGGGGGGCACACTGAAGCTTTCTTT
>-|-|TRBJ1-3|TRBV6-1
CASSDDLYGNTIYF
TGTGCCAGCAGTGATGATCTGTATGGAAACACCATATATTTT
>TRBD2|-|TRBJ2-7|TRBV19
CASSWGLSSSYEQYF
TGTGCCAGTAGTTGGGGACTAAGTAGCTCCTACGAGCAGTACTTC
>TRBD2|-|TRBJ2-7|TRBV7-9
CASSTTLAGGTYEQYF
TGTGCCAGCAGCACGACACTAGCGGGAGGGACCTACGAGCAGTACTTC
>-|-|TRBJ1-1|TRBV5-1
CASSLAVTAAPNTEAFF
TGCGCCAGCAGCTTGGCCGTAACGGCGGCCCCCAACACTGAAGCTTTCTTT
>-|-|TRBJ2-7|TRBV5-6
CASSFTTKTYEQYF
TGTGCCAGCAGCTTTACTACGAAAACCTACGAGCAGTACTTC
>TRBD1|-|TRBJ1-2|TRBV11-1
CASSPDRGRDYGYTF
TGTGCCAGCAGCCCGGACAGGGGGCGCGACTATGGCTACACCTTC
>TRBD2|-|TRBJ2-5|TRBV11-2
CASSLGLGGETQYF
TGTGCCAGCAGCTTGGGACTAGGAGGGGAGACCCAGTACTTC
>-|-|TRBJ2-7|TRBV2
CASSTAQGTGRGYEYEQYF
TGTGCCAGCAGTACCGCTCAGGGAACAGGAAGAGGGTATGAGTACGAGCAGTACTTC
>TRBD1|-|TRBJ2-7|TRBV4-3
CASSQQDRGGDEQYF
TGCGCCAGCAGCCAACAAGACAGGGGGGGCGACGAGCAGTACTTC
>-|-|TRBJ1-6|TRBV28
CASSTRALYNSPLHF
TGTGCCAGCAGTACCCGGGCCCTCTATAATTCACCCCTCCACTTT